Detailed here is one T cell receptor (beta chain). Its antigen is unknown. The sample originates from a study of cytomegalovirus exposure and HLA in healthy donors. Whole-study findings and limits: Most observed TCR sequences were rare, whereas some public TCRs were detected in many donors.

V was trimmed by 2 bases and J by 2 bases, leaving 14 bases between them. This CDR3 contains 16 residues. Germline CDR1 MNHNS, CDR2 SASEGT. Using immunoSEQ multiplex PCR, the repertoire was profiled, and TCRdb retains in-frame clones only, with some absent. The sample shows approximately 150,000 clones, around 90% of them seen only once. The sample was PBMCs. The clonotype comes from a woman aged 18-35 years in good health and CMV-seropositive. The chain links TRBV6-1 to TRBJ2-3; the D gene is possibly TRBD2 (6 bases). The CDR3 protein is CASSERGRGATDTQYF. In DNA, the CDR3 is TGTGCCAGCAGTGAAAGAGGGCGGGGCGCCACAGATACGCAGTATTTT.